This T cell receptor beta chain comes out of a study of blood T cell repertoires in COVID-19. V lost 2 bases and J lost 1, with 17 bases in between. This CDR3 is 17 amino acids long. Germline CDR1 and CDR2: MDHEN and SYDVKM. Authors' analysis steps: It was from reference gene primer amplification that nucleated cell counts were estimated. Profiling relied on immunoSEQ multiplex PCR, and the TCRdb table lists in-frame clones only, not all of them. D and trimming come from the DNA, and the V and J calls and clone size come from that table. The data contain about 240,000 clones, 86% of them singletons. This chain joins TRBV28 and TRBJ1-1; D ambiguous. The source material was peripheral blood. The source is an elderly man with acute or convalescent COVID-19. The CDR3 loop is CASSLRAGRFGNTEAFF. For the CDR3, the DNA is TGTGCCAGCAGTTTACGGGCGGGGAGATTCGGGAACACTGAAGCTTTCTTT.